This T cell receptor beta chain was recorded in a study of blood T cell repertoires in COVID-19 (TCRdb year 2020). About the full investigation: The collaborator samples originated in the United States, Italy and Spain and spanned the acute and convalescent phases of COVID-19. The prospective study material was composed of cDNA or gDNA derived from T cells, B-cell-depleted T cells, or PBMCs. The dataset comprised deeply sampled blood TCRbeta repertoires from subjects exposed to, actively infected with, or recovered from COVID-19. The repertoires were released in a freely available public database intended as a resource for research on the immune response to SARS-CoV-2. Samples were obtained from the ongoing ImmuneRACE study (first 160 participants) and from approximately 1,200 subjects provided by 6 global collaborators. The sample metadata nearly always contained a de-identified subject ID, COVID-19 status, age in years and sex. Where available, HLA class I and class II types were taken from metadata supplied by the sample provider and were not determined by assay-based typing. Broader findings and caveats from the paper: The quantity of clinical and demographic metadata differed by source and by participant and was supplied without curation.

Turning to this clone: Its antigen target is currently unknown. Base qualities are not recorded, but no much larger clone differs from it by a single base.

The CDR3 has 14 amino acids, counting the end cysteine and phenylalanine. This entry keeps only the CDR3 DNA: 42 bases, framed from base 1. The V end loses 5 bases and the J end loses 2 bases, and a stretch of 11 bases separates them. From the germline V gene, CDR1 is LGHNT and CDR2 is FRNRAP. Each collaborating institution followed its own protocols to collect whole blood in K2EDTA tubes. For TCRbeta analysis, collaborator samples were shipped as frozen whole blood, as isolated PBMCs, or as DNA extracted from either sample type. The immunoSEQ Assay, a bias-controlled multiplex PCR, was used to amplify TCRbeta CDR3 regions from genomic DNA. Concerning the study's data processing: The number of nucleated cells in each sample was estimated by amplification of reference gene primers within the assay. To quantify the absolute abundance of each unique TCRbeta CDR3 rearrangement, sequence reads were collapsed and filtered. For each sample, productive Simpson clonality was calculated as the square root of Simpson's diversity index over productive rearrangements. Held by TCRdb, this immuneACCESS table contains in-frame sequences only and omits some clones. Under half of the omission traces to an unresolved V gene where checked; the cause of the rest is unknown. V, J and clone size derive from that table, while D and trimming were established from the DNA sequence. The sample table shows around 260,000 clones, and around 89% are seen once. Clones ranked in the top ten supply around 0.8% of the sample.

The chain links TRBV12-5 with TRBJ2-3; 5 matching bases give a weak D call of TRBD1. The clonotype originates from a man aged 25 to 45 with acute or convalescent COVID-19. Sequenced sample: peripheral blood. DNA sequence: TGTGCTAGTGGTATACAGGCTCTCACAGATACGCAGTATTTT. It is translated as CASGIQALTDTQYF.